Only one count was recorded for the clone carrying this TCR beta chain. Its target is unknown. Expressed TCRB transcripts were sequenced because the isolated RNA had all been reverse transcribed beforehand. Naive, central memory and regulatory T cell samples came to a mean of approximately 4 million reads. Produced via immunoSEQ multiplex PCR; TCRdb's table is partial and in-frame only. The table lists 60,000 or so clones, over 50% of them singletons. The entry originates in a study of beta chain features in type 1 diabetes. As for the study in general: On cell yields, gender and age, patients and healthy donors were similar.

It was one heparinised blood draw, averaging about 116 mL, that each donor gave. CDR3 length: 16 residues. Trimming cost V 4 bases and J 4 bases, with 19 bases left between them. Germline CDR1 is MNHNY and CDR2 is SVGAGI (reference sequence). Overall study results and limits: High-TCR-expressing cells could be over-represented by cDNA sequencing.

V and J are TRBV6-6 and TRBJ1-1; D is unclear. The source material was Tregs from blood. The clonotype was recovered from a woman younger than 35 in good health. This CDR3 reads CASSFTPGSGSTEAFF. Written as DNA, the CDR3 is TGTGCCAGCAGTTTTACTCCCGGATCCGGGAGCACTGAAGCTTTCTTT.